Included here is one T cell receptor (beta chain) sequence, with context. Its antigen is not identified. The donors were members of the roughly 130-subject validation cohort (separate from the approximately 730-subject first cohort). This sample stems from a study of cytomegalovirus exposure and HLA in healthy donors. Whole-study findings and limits: TCR sequences were mostly rare, though some public TCRs occurred in many donors. Accounts indicate the classifier identified cytomegalovirus status with strong specificity and sensitivity. Cytomegalovirus-associated TCR beta chains were listed, numbering over 150.

Measured with immunoSEQ multiplex PCR; TCRdb has only the in-frame clones, and not every one. The sample comprises some 66,000 clones, approximately 96% of which are singletons, and around 1.6% rests with the top ten. Germline V gene lookup returns CDR1 SGHNT and CDR2 YYREEE (reference sequence). This CDR3 spans 12 amino acids. Trimming left V 2 bases short and J 0 bases short, with 3 bases between. The clonotype comes from a woman aged 18-29 years in good health and CMV-seropositive. The chain combines TRBV5-4 with TRBJ2-7; the D is unclear. The sample taken for sequencing was PBMCs. CDR3 residues: CASSLASYEQYF. As DNA, the CDR3 is TGTGCCAGCAGCTTAGCCTCCTACGAGCAGTACTTC. The whole variable domain, remainder taken from reference TRBV5-4 and TRBJ2-7, is ETGVTQSPTHLIKTRGQQVTLRCSSQSGHNTVSWYQQALGQGPQFIFQYYREEENGRGNFPPRFSGLQFPNYSSELNVNALELDDSALYLCASSLASYEQYFGPGTRLTVT.